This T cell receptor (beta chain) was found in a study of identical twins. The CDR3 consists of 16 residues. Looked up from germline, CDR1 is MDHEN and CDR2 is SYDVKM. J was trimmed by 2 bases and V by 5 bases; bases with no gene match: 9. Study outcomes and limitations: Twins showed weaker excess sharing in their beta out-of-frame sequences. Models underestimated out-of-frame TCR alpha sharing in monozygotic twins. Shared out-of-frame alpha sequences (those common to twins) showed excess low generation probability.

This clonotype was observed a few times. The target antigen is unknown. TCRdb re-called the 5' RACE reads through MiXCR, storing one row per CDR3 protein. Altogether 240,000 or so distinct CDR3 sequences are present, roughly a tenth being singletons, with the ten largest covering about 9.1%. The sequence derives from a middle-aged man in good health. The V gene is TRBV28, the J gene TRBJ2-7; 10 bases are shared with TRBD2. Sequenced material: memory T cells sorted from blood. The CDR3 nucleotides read TGTGCCAGCAGTCCCCTGTCTCTAGCGGGGGCCTACGAGCAGTACTTC. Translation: CASSPLSLAGAYEQYF.